This record concerns one TCR beta chain sequence. In contrast to the negatively isolated CD8+ and CD4+ T cells, TEMRA cells were FACS-enriched. The sample comes from a study of CD8 T cells in Susac syndrome. For the study at large: When their blood was taken, the Susac syndrome patients had either not yet had any therapy, were taking corticosteroids, or were taking intravenous immunoglobulin alone.

Random hexamers were used to reverse transcribe the RNA input (about 0.5 to 1 ug). The amplification used immunoSEQ multiplex PCR on TCR beta CDR3; it spanned 54 Vbeta and 13 Jbeta. TCRdb reprocessed the immunoSEQ multiplex PCR reads via MiXCR and lists one record per CDR3 protein. Among 200,000 to 250,000 distinct CDR3 sequences listed, around 93% were seen once. This CDR3 contains 13 residues. Germline V gene data show CDR1 as SEHNR and CDR2 as FQNEAQ (reference sequence). Trimming stripped 5 bases from V and 3 bases from J, with 10 bases between. This clonotype was obtained from a human donor with Susac syndrome. The sample was CD4+ T cells from PBMCs. The chain employs TRBV7-9 and TRBJ1-2, with unresolved D. The CDR3 loop reads CASSPAADYGYTF. CDR3 coding DNA: TGTGCCAGCAGCCCAGCTGCAGACTATGGCTACACCTTC.